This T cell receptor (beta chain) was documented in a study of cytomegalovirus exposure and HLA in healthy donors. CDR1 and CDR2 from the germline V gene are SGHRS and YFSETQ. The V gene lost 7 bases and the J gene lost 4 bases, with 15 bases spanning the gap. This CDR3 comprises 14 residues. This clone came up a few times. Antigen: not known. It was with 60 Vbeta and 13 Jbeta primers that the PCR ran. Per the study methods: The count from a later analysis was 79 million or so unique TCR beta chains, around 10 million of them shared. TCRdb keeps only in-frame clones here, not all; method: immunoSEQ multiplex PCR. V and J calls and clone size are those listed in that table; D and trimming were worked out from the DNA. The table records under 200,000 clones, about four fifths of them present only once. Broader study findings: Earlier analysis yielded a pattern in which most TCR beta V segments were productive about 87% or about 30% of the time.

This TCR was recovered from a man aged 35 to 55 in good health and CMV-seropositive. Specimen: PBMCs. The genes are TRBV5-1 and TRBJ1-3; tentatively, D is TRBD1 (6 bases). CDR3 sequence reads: CASSGDAGGNTIYF. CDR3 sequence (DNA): TGCGCCAGCTCAGGGGACGCTGGGGGAAACACCATATATTTT.